The 18 T cell receptor beta chains in this list originate from one sample, sequenced in a study of blood T cell repertoires in COVID-19. Sequencing was performed with immunoSEQ multiplex PCR; in TCRdb, only in-frame clones are kept and a portion is missing. The profile shows 140,000 to 150,000 clones, around four fifths of them singletons. Sequencing was carried out using PBMCs or T cells enriched from blood (not recorded which). Every receptor here comes from a woman between 45 and 65 years old who had recovered from COVID-19.

This clone was observed a few times. This rearrangement joins TRBV5-5 to TRBJ1-2; no clear D gene. The CDR3 extends over 13 amino acids. The V end lost 4 bases, the J end lost 4 bases, and 11 bases lay between the germline ends. Germline assignment: CDR1 SGHKS and CDR2 YYEKEE (reference sequence). In DNA, the CDR3 is TGTGCCAGCAGCCCCTCCGACACCTATGGCTACACCTTC. Translated: CASSPSDTYGYTF. The full variable domain, its missing parts supplied by reference TRBV5-5 and TRBJ1-2, is DAGVTQSPTHLIKTRGQQVTLRCSPISGHKSVSWYQQVLGQGPQFIFQYYEKEERGRGNFPDRFSARQFPNYSSELNVNALLLGDSALYLCASSPSDTYGYTFGSGTRLTVV.

This clone was seen only once. The genes are TRBV7-2 and TRBJ2-4; D remains ambiguous. Trimming took off 1 base at V and 6 bases at J, with 10 bases between the two ends. The CDR3 covers 14 residues. Germline CDR1 SGHTA, CDR2 FQGNSA. The CDR3 DNA reads as TGTGCCAGCAGCTTAGGTAGCCTCGCAAACATTCAGTACTTC. It is translated as CASSLGSLANIQYF.

This chain links TRBV5-1 with TRBJ1-5; TRBD1 matches 8 bases. The CDR3 extends over 15 amino acids. With 0 bases clipped from V and 3 bases from J, the junction kept 2 bases outside the gene matches. Germline lookup yields CDR1 SGHRS and CDR2 YFSETQ. The CDR3 DNA is TGCGCCAGCAGCTTGGCAGGGGGCCCCAATCAGCCCCAGCATTTT. Translation: CASSLAGGPNQPQHF.

This clone was seen just once. The junction and the germline gene differ at one end; a read error may be behind it. CDR3 nucleotides: TGTGCCGCCAGTGGGCCCGGGGGGGCGGACACTGAAGCTTTCTTT. The encoded protein is CAASGPGGADTEAFF. The rearrangement uses TRBV24-1 and TRBJ1-1; D is possibly TRBD1 (6 bases). The germline V gene has CDR1 KGHDR and CDR2 SFDVKD. The CDR3 covers 15 residues.

This clone was seen once. This rearrangement joins TRBV18 to TRBJ1-3; no clear D gene. This CDR3 spans 13 amino acids. V lost 3 bases and J 5 bases, leaving 8 bases between the germline ends. Germline CDR1 is KGHSH and CDR2 is LQKENI. DNA for the CDR3: TGTGCCAGCTCACCGGGAGGTCGAAACACCATATATTTT. Translation: CASSPGGRNTIYF.

The V gene is TRBV3-1 (or the pseudogene TRBV3-2), the J gene TRBJ2-3; 9 bases match TRBD2. The V segment lost 1 base and the J segment 11 bases; nucleotides outside the gene matches: 4. The CDR3 extends over 13 amino acids. Germline CDR1 is LGHDT and CDR2 is YNNKEL (reference sequence). The CDR3 region has the DNA TGTGCCAGCAGCCAAGGGTCAGCGGGGGGGCAGTATTTT. Its protein product is CASSQGSAGGQYF.

In regard to this clone: An end of the junction differs from the germline gene, which may be a read error. The chain links TRBV5-8 to TRBJ2-4; 8 nucleotides align to TRBD1. CDR3 length: 14 residues. In germline, CDR1 is SGHTS, CDR2 YDEGEE. Here the CDR3 reads CASSLGGQGASKGF. In DNA form, the CDR3 reads TGTGCCAGCAGCTTGGGTGGACAGGGCGCAAGCAAAGGCTTC.

The rearrangement links TRBV11-2 to TRBJ2-1; 9 positions agree with TRBD2. The CDR3 runs to 17 residues. The germline CDR1 and CDR2 sequences are SGHAT and FQNNGV. V lost 0 bases to trimming and J lost 9 bases; unmatched junction nucleotides: 12. The chain's CDR3 is CASSLDRLAGTFGEQFF. The CDR3, as DNA: TGTGCCAGCAGCTTAGATCGGCTAGCGGGGACCTTTGGTGAGCAGTTCTTC.

V and J are TRBV7-9 and TRBJ1-6; 7 nucleotides match TRBD1. From germline, CDR1 is SEHNR and CDR2 FQNEAQ (reference sequence). This CDR3 region has 14 residues. With 5 bases clipped from V and 6 bases from J, the junction kept 4 bases outside the gene matches. The DNA of the CDR3 is TGTGCCAGCAGCGACCAGGGGGGTAATTCACCCCTCCACTTT. Amino acid sequence: CASSDQGGNSPLHF.

J is TRBJ1-1 and V is TRBV5-5; D not resolved. V lost 2 bases and J 4 bases, leaving 9 bases between the germline ends. The germline CDR1 and CDR2 sequences are SGHKS and YYEKEE (reference sequence). The CDR3 has 13 residues. The CDR3 reads CASSFGEFTEAFF. The CDR3, as DNA: TGTGCCAGCAGCTTTGGGGAGTTCACTGAAGCTTTCTTT.

The chain has TRBV27 and TRBJ1-6; 9 bases line up with TRBD1. The CDR3 runs 18 residues. Germline V lookup: CDR1 MNHEY, CDR2 SMNVEV (reference sequence). The V and J ends lost 5 bases and 4 bases, in that order; junction bases with no gene match: 12. DNA for the CDR3: TGTGCCAGCAGTCCCGGGACAGGGTCTCCGTTGTATAATTCACCCCTCCACTTT. Its protein product is CASSPGTGSPLYNSPLHF.

J is TRBJ2-5 and V is TRBV12-3 or TRBV12-4; 8 bases line up with TRBD1. The J segment lost 4 bases and the V segment lost 5 bases, leaving 3 bases of the junction unmatched. The CDR3 is made up of 13 amino acids. Here the CDR3 DNA reads TGTGCCAGCAGTCTACAGGGGGGAGAGACCCAGTACTTC. This sequence encodes CASSLQGGETQYF.

The V and J genes are TRBV2 and TRBJ1-5; a possible D gene is TRBD1 (5 bases). The CDR3 is 15 amino acids. V was shortened by 5 bases and J by 0 bases, with 11 bases between the two germline ends. Germline V gives CDR1 SNHLY, CDR2 FYNNEI. In DNA, the CDR3 is TGTGCCAGCAGTAGGAGGGGTACTAGCAATCAGCCCCAGCATTTT. It translates to CASSRRGTSNQPQHF.

This chain connects TRBV2 to TRBJ1-2, with no clear D. The germline V gene has CDR1 SNHLY and CDR2 FYNNEI. The length of the CDR3 is 10 residues. V was pared by 6 bases and J by 4 bases, with 3 bases between. The CDR3 sequence: CASSGYGYTF. CDR3 nucleotide sequence: TGTGCCAGCAGCGGCTATGGCTACACCTTC.

The chain uses TRBV7-2 and TRBJ1-3; D call uncertain. The CDR3 consists of 15 residues. The V and J ends lost 8 bases and 1 base respectively, with 15 bases between them. The germline V gene encodes CDR1 SGHTA and CDR2 FQGNSA. The CDR3 nucleotides read TGTGCCAGCCGGCGTGGCCTAGAATCTGGAAACACCATATATTTT. This translates into CASRRGLESGNTIYF.

The sample holds a few counts of this clone. The chain carries TRBV6-5 and TRBJ2-2; 7 bases map to TRBD2. CDR3 length: 12 residues. With 11 bases clipped from V and 2 bases from J, the junction kept 2 bases outside the gene matches. Germline-derived CDR1 and CDR2 are MNHEY and SVGAGI. CDR3 coding DNA: TGTGCCGGGAGGGCAAACACCGGGGAGCTGTTTTTT. This translates into CAGRANTGELFF.

The chain couples TRBV1 to TRBJ2-1; the table gives TRBD1 as D, unverified against the DNA. TRBV1 is a documented pseudogene. The CDR3 length is 18 residues. The chain's CDR3 is CTSSQELSGESSYNEQFF. CDR3 DNA: TGCACCAGCAGCCAAGAACTGTCAGGCGAGAGCTCCTACAATGAGCAGTTCTTC.

V usage is TRBV2 and J usage is TRBJ1-5, with TRBD1 matching over 7 bases. Germline V gene lookup returns CDR1 SNHLY and CDR2 FYNNEI. The CDR3 sequence is 13 residues long. With 8 bases clipped from V and 5 bases from J, the junction kept 6 bases outside the gene matches. CDR3 residues: CASSRGSDQPQHF. The CDR3 DNA follows: TGTGCCAGCTCCAGGGGGTCGGATCAGCCCCAGCATTTT. Based on the CDR3 plus reference TRBV2 and TRBJ1-5, the full variable domain is EPEVTQTPSHQVTQMGQEVILRCVPISNHLYFYWYRQILGQKVEFLVSFYNNEISEKSEIFDDQFSVERPDGSNFTLKIRSTKLEDSAMYFCASSRGSDQPQHFGDGTRLSIL.